This TCR beta chain is from a study of blood T cell repertoires in COVID-19. Study summary: T cells, B-cell-depleted T cells, or PBMCs provided the cDNA or gDNA that served as material.

This clone was observed a few times. Here immunoSEQ multiplex PCR was the method, and the copy in TCRdb shows in-frame clones only, minus some. Of roughly 380,000 clones listed, roughly 86% are singletons. Germline V gives CDR1 LNHNV, CDR2 YYDKDF (reference sequence). This CDR3 has 15 amino acids. V lost 3 bases and J lost 0, with 12 bases in between. The sequence was obtained from a human donor with acute or convalescent COVID-19. The donor label of this sample is uncertain. V gene TRBV15 combines with J gene TRBJ2-7; D is undetermined. Sample: peripheral blood. The CDR3 sequence is CATSSEAASSYEQYF. The CDR3 coding sequence is TGTGCCACCAGCAGTGAGGCAGCGAGCTCCTACGAGCAGTACTTC.